These 2 T cell receptor beta chains came from one sample sequenced in a study of T-cell reconstitution after alpha-beta-depleted transplantation in children. This sample's TCRbeta library carried unique molecular identifier barcodes. A single record per CDR3 protein comes from TCRdb applying MiXCR to the PCR reads. The table lists just over 950,000 distinct CDR3 sequences, roughly 29% of them singletons, with more than 25% in the top ten. Sample: PBMCs, mostly from graft donor cells, taken 360 days after TCRalphabeta/CD19-depleted stem cell transplant. These receptors originate from a boy under two years old who had a stem cell transplant for SCID, so the T cells may come from the graft donor.

The CDR3 here is CASRHRGRPGTIQYF. CDR3 in DNA: TGTGCCAGCAGACACAGGGGCAGGCCAGGGACCATTCAGTACTTC. The chain employs TRBV6-1 and TRBJ2-4; 7 nucleotides align to TRBD1. Germline CDR1 and CDR2: MNHNS and SASEGT. This CDR3 region has 15 residues. Unmatched junction bases numbered 14, after V lost 6 bases and J lost 9 bases.

This clonotype was counted only a few times. This rearrangement joins TRBV6-1 to TRBJ1-5, with a tentative D call TRBD1 (6 bases). The germline V gene has CDR1 MNHNS and CDR2 SASEGT. This CDR3 region has 16 residues. The ends were cut back, 4 bases at V and 3 bases at J, with 16 bases in the middle. CDR3: CASSGVVQGNNQPQHF. The CDR3 DNA reads as TGTGCCAGCAGTGGGGTGGTACAGGGTAACAATCAGCCCCAGCATTTT.